This T cell receptor beta chain was captured by sequencing in a study of cytomegalovirus exposure and HLA in healthy donors. Overall study findings and caveats: There were under 200 TCR beta chains listed as cytomegalovirus-associated. In vitro testing confirmed a few CMV-associated chains as specific for CMV antigens.

Points on this clone: The target antigen is unknown.

The donors were part of the 120-subject validation cohort, which stood apart from the roughly 730-subject first cohort. Germline lookup yields CDR1 MGHRA and CDR2 YSYEKL. The CDR3 length is 15 residues. The J segment lost 2 bases and the V segment lost 1 base, leaving 5 bases of the junction unmatched. The protocol was immunoSEQ multiplex PCR, while the TCRdb copy is restricted to in-frame clones and leaves out a portion. Among 200,000 to 250,000 clones, around 87% were seen once, and the ten largest hold approximately 2%. The specimen was PBMCs. This clonotype originated in a woman in her late teens or twenties in good health and CMV-seropositive. The chain carries TRBV4-1 and TRBJ2-7; TRBD2 matches 7 bases. The CDR3 sequence is CASSQVASGPYEQYF. The CDR3 DNA follows: TGCGCCAGCAGCCAAGTAGCTAGCGGACCCTACGAGCAGTACTTC.